This is a list of T cell receptor beta chains from one sample in a study of T cell changes during pregnancy in multiple sclerosis. The assay was immunoSEQ multiplex PCR, and TCRdb's table has in-frame clones only and misses some. The sample lists approximately 100,000 clones; 85% to 95% were seen once. Sequencing was performed on peripheral blood, taken in the second trimester of pregnancy. The receptors stem from a female donor with multiple sclerosis, enrolled in a pregnancy study. The CDR3 runs from the conserved cysteine through the conserved F or W. The order of the fields is CDR3 protein, CDR3 DNA, J gene, clone size, D gene, V gene. A D gene is named only where the DNA matches it firmly. Only some rows state a clone size, as once, few, many or a class for expanded clones.

CDR3: CASSLDQGAHEQYF
DNA: TGTGCCAGCAGTCTCGATCAGGGTGCCCACGAGCAGTACTTC
J: TRBJ2-7
size: -
D: -
V: TRBV28

CDR3: CASSLSQGITAFF
DNA: TGTGCCAGCAGCTTGTCTCAGGGGATCACGGCTTTCTTT
J: TRBJ1-1
size: -
D: -
V: TRBV5-6

CDR3: CASSLLVTGGQETQYF
DNA: TGCGCCAGCAGCTTGTTGGTAACGGGGGGACAAGAGACCCAGTACTTC
J: TRBJ2-5
size: -
D: TRBD2
V: TRBV5-1

CDR3: CAYKGQGTDTGELFF
DNA: TGTGCCTACAAGGGACAGGGAACGGACACCGGGGAGCTGTTTTTT
J: TRBJ2-2
size: once
D: TRBD1
V: TRBV6-1

CDR3: CASSLEQGESYGYTF
DNA: TGTGCCAGCAGCCTAGAACAGGGAGAGAGCTATGGCTACACCTTC
J: TRBJ1-2
size: -
D: -
V: TRBV7-9

CDR3: CASSLEGRDTEAFF
DNA: TGCGCCAGCAGCTTGGAGGGCAGGGACACTGAAGCTTTCTTT
J: TRBJ1-1
size: -
D: -
V: TRBV5-1

CDR3: CAWSVLRGAGYNEQFF
DNA: TGTGCCTGGAGTGTACTCCGGGGGGCGGGTTACAATGAGCAGTTCTTC
J: TRBJ2-1
size: -
D: -
V: TRBV30

CDR3: CASSLAPSTTDTQYF
DNA: TGTGCCAGCAGCCTAGCCCCTAGTACCACAGATACGCAGTATTTT
J: TRBJ2-3
size: -
D: -
V: TRBV2

CDR3: CASSASRQGSHYGYTF
DNA: TGTGCCAGCAGCGCCAGTAGACAGGGGTCCCACTATGGCTACACCTTC
J: TRBJ1-2
size: -
D: TRBD1
V: TRBV9

CDR3: CASSTLETQYF
DNA: TGCGCCAGTTCGACTCTAGAGACCCAGTACTTC
J: TRBJ2-5
size: -
D: -
V: TRBV5-1

CDR3: CASSGSPGTVAYNEQFF
DNA: TGTGCCAGCAGTGGCAGCCCCGGGACAGTAGCCTACAATGAGCAGTTCTTC
J: TRBJ2-1
size: -
D: TRBD1
V: TRBV6-1

CDR3: CASSPQPPIGGTEAFF
DNA: TGTGCCAGCTCACCTCAACCGCCGATAGGGGGCACTGAAGCTTTCTTT
J: TRBJ1-1
size: few
D: -
V: TRBV18

CDR3: CASKLQDFSGYTF
DNA: TGTGCCAGTAAACTTCAGGACTTCTCGGGCTACACCTTC
J: TRBJ1-2
size: -
D: -
V: TRBV19

CDR3: CASSLGGTRRNTEAFF
DNA: TGCGCCAGCAGCTTGGGGGGGACAAGAAGAAACACTGAAGCTTTCTTT
J: TRBJ1-1
size: -
D: -
V: TRBV5-1

CDR3: CASSQDRLAETQYF
DNA: TGTGCCAGCAGCCAAGATAGACTAGCTGAGACCCAGTACTTC
J: TRBJ2-5
size: -
D: TRBD2
V: TRBV4-2

CDR3: CASSAGMKGDGANVLTF
DNA: TGTGCCAGTAGTGCCGGGATGAAGGGGGACGGGGCCAACGTCCTGACTTTC
J: TRBJ2-6
size: -
D: -
V: TRBV19

CDR3: CASSLGLAENNEQFF
DNA: TGTGCCAGCAGTTTGGGACTAGCGGAAAACAATGAGCAGTTCTTC
J: TRBJ2-1
size: once
D: TRBD2
V: TRBV6-5